This T cell receptor (beta chain) was sequenced for a study of regulatory T cells in long-lasting Graves disease. In germline, CDR1 is DFQATT, CDR2 SNEGSKA (reference sequence). CDR3 size: 15 residues. V was pared by 6 bases and J by 1 base, with 4 bases of the junction left unmatched. Arm-PCR of CDR3 regions and iRepertoire HTBI primers were used to build TCR beta libraries. TCRdb re-called the multiplex PCR reads with MiXCR, one entry per CDR3 protein. The repertoire holds more than 400,000 distinct CDR3 sequences, with around 15% as singletons. Indicated time point: newly diagnosed GD, antithyroid drugs for less than 3 months. Extracted RNA from PBMCs served as the source of the TCR library. Study results and caveats: The work looked only at peripheral blood and did not look at thyroid tissue.

This clonotype was observed a few times. The antigen is undetermined. This same sample was also taken into another study, of T cells in Graves' hyperthyroidism and ophthalmopathy.

The rearrangement joins TRBV20-1 to TRBJ2-2; 11 nucleotides align to TRBD2. The sequenced sample was peripheral blood mononuclear cells (PBMCs), obtained at new diagnosis, from a patient treated with antithyroid drugs. The origin of this receptor is a man in his forties with Graves disease. CDR3 in amino acids: CSAQGTSGNTGELFF. CDR3 nucleotide sequence: TGCAGTGCCCAAGGGACTAGCGGGAACACCGGGGAGCTGTTTTTT.